This T cell receptor (beta chain) comes out of a study of cytomegalovirus exposure and HLA in healthy donors. Whole-study findings and limits: A link between a missense DCLRE1C variant and TCR beta V- and J-gene trimming emerged from a later analysis.

Notes on this clone: Its specificity is not known.

This CDR3 contains 15 residues. Germline values: CDR1 SGHVS, CDR2 FQNEAQ. The germline V and J ends were trimmed by 1 base and 4 bases, with 13 bases remaining between them. The PCR used 60 Vbeta and 13 Jbeta primers. Assay: immunoSEQ multiplex PCR; the TCRdb copy retains only in-frame clones and omits some. The sample gives about 54,000 clones, less than 85% of which show up once; less than 4% is in the top ten. The chain couples TRBV7-8 to TRBJ2-5; D perhaps matches TRBD1 (5 bases). The sequenced sample was PBMCs. This clonotype was sampled from a woman between 18 and 29 years old in good health and CMV-seronegative. The CDR3 loop reads CASSLVGAEGETQYF. The CDR3 nucleotides are TGTGCCAGCAGCTTAGTAGGGGCCGAAGGAGAGACCCAGTACTTC.